Listed here are 20 T cell receptor beta chains from one sample, sequenced in a study of blood T cell repertoires in COVID-19. The method was immunoSEQ multiplex PCR; TCRdb's version includes in-frame clones alone and lacks a portion of them. The table includes about 220,000 clones, over 80% detected once. Sequenced sample: PBMCs or T cells enriched from blood (not recorded which). These TCRs come from a woman aged 25 to 39 with acute COVID-19.

The CDR3 nucleotides are TGTGCCAGCAGCCTACCCCAAACCGACAGACTGACCACAGATACGCAGTATTTT. Residues: CASSLPQTDRLTTDTQYF. The chain joins TRBV7-9 to TRBJ2-3; possibly TRBD1 for D (5 bases). V dropped 5 bases and J dropped 2 bases, with 23 bases sitting between them. Germline CDR1 SEHNR, CDR2 FQNEAQ (reference sequence). The CDR3 covers 18 residues.

The rearrangement joins TRBV5-1 to TRBJ2-4; maybe TRBD2 (6 bases). From germline, CDR1 is SGHRS and CDR2 YFSETQ. V was trimmed by 2 bases and J by 6 bases, leaving 21 bases between them. The CDR3 is 17 amino acids. In nucleotides, the CDR3 is TGCGCCAGCAGCTTACTCGGGACTCCGGGGAGAGTAAACATTCAGTACTTC. Encoded protein: CASSLLGTPGRVNIQYF. Full variable domain (remainder filled in from reference TRBV5-1 and TRBJ2-4): KAGVTQTPRYLIKTRGQQVTLSCSPISGHRSVSWYQQTPGQGLQFLFEYFSETQRNKGNFPGRFSGRQFSNSRSEMNVSTLELGDSALYLCASSLLGTPGRVNIQYFGAGTRLSVL.

This clone is a singleton in its sample. The V call is TRBV29-1, the J call TRBJ2-3, with a possible D match to TRBD1 (5 bases). Trimming stripped 7 bases from V and 2 bases from J, with 22 bases between. The CDR3 totals 16 residues. The V gene's germline CDR1 is SQVTM and CDR2 ANQGSEA. CDR3: CSAEPTAGAFTDTQYF. The CDR3 coding sequence is TGCAGCGCCGAACCCACCGCTGGGGCTTTCACAGATACGCAGTATTTT.

The V gene is TRBV19, the J gene TRBJ1-3, with D uncertain. The CDR3 contains 14 residues. V lost 8 bases to trimming and J lost 0 bases, with 11 bases between them. The germline V gene has CDR1 LNHDA and CDR2 SQIVND (reference sequence). The CDR3 spells CASVDIDSGNTIYF. In DNA, the CDR3 is TGTGCCAGTGTAGACATAGACTCTGGAAACACCATATATTTT.

The V gene is TRBV30, the J gene TRBJ1-5; no firm D call. The CDR3 consists of 14 residues. The germline V and J ends were trimmed by 3 bases and 0 bases, with 9 bases remaining between them. Germline V gives CDR1 GTSNPN, CDR2 SVGIG (reference sequence). The CDR3 sequence is CAWSPGYSNQPQHF. The CDR3 DNA sequence: TGTGCCTGGAGCCCGGGTTATAGCAATCAGCCCCAGCATTTT.

The rearrangement joins TRBV6-1 to TRBJ2-5, with TRBD1 as a possible D gene (6 bases). Germline lookup yields CDR1 MNHNS and CDR2 SASEGT. The CDR3 length is 16 residues. V lost 2 bases and J 5 bases, leaving 18 bases between the germline ends. The CDR3: CASSESPGANGETQYF. The DNA for the CDR3 is TGTGCCAGCAGTGAATCCCCAGGGGCTAATGGGGAGACCCAGTACTTC.

This clone has only one observation. The chain links TRBV18 to TRBJ2-5; D perhaps matches TRBD2 (6 bases). The V end lost 2 bases, the J end lost 4 bases, and 11 bases lay between the germline ends. CDR1 and CDR2 from the germline V gene are KGHSH and LQKENI. The CDR3 is 14 residues long. The CDR3 DNA reads TGTGCCAGCTCACCAGCGGGGAAGGGAGAGACCCAGTACTTC. This translates into CASSPAGKGETQYF.

The chain is built from TRBV9 and TRBJ2-1, with TRBD1 matching 9 bases. The CDR3 length is 17 residues. Germline V lookup: CDR1 SGDLS, CDR2 YYNGEE. J was trimmed by 6 bases and V by 2 bases; bases with no gene match: 12. CDR3 DNA sequence: TGTGCCAGCAGCGTGGCCCCAGGGGACAGGGTTGGCAATGAGCAGTTCTTC. It yields the protein CASSVAPGDRVGNEQFF.

The chain has TRBV10-1 and TRBJ2-3, with 10 bases identical to TRBD2. This CDR3 is 15 amino acids long. Germline V gene data show CDR1 as WNHNN and CDR2 as SYGVQD (reference sequence). The ends lost 2 bases at V and 7 bases at J; junction bases unmatched: 6. CDR3 sequence reads: CASSEQRGGLNTQYF. The DNA for the CDR3 is TGCGCCAGCAGTGAGCAGCGGGGGGGCCTAAATACGCAGTATTTT.

The V and J genes are TRBV2 and TRBJ2-1; a weak D match, TRBD2 (6 bases). Trimming removed 7 bases from V and 8 bases from J, with 15 bases in between. The CDR3 runs 13 residues. The germline V gene has CDR1 SNHLY and CDR2 FYNNEI. The CDR3 DNA reads as TGTGCCAGCAATATGGCGGGGCTCGATGAGCAGTTCTTC. It yields the protein CASNMAGLDEQFF.

The rearrangement joins TRBV6-5 to TRBJ2-1; D is unresolved. Germline assignment: CDR1 MNHEY and CDR2 SVGAGI. The CDR3 sequence is 14 residues long. Trimming pared 2 bases from V and 9 bases from J, leaving 14 bases between. This CDR3 is CASSYAGPAGEQFF. CDR3 in DNA: TGTGCCAGCAGTTACGCTGGGCCGGCCGGTGAGCAGTTCTTC.

The genes are TRBV27 and TRBJ1-1; 7 bases match TRBD1. J was trimmed by 5 bases and V by 2 bases; bases with no gene match: 5. The CDR3 length is 14 residues. Germline assignment: CDR1 MNHEY and CDR2 SMNVEV (reference sequence). The CDR3 protein is CASSLRSGGTEAFF. CDR3 DNA: TGTGCCAGCAGTTTAAGGTCAGGGGGAACTGAAGCTTTCTTT.

The J gene is TRBJ1-5, the V gene TRBV10-3; D is ambiguous. Trimming took 6 bases from V and 10 from J, leaving 13 bases between them. Germline-derived CDR1 and CDR2 are ENHRY and SYGVKD. This CDR3 has 12 residues. CDR3 in DNA: TGTGCCATCAGGGACCCGGGAGAACCCCAGCATTTT. Translating gives CAIRDPGEPQHF.

This chain connects TRBV6-5 to TRBJ1-2, with D perhaps matching TRBD1 (6 bases). The germline gives CDR1 MNHEY, CDR2 SVGAGI. Trimming pared 0 bases from V and 4 bases from J, leaving 15 bases between. This CDR3 contains 16 residues. CDR3 amino acids: CASSYSRGWGTYGYTF. Written as DNA, the CDR3 is TGTGCCAGCAGTTACTCGAGGGGGTGGGGCACCTATGGCTACACCTTC.

The J gene is TRBJ2-3, the V gene TRBV5-1, with 7 bases that match TRBD1. J lost 2 bases, V lost 4 bases, and 10 bases had no gene match. This CDR3 has 16 residues. CDR1 is SGHRS and CDR2 is YFSETQ in the germline V gene. CDR3 region: CASSLIGTALTDTQYF. Here the CDR3 DNA reads TGCGCCAGCAGCCTAATAGGGACAGCGCTCACAGATACGCAGTATTTT.

The chain couples TRBV27 to TRBJ2-1; D is undetermined. The CDR3 runs 13 residues. Per the germline V gene, CDR1 is MNHEY and CDR2 is SMNVEV (reference sequence). The V end was cut by 3 bases, the J end by 6 bases, with 9 bases between. CDR3: CASSLVSSNEQFF. The CDR3 DNA follows: TGTGCCAGCAGTTTGGTTAGTAGCAATGAGCAGTTCTTC.

The chain combines TRBV6-5 with TRBJ1-2; perhaps TRBD1 as D (5 bases). V was pared by 6 bases and J by 1 base, with 9 bases between. The CDR3 is 13 amino acids. Germline lookup yields CDR1 MNHEY and CDR2 SVGAGI. The CDR3 protein is CASSGDSNYGYTF. In DNA, the CDR3 is TGTGCCAGCAGCGGTGACAGTAACTATGGCTACACCTTC.

This chain uses TRBV6-5 with TRBJ1-1; TRBD1 matches at 7 bases. Germline CDR1 reads MNHEY; CDR2 reads SVGAGI. J was trimmed by 7 bases and V by 2 bases; bases with no gene match: 7. The CDR3 extends over 14 amino acids. In DNA form, the CDR3 reads TGTGCCAGCAGTTACGCGAGGGGACAGAATGAAGCTTTCTTT. Its translation is CASSYARGQNEAFF.

The rearrangement joins TRBV10-3 to TRBJ2-5; weak D call: TRBD1 (6 bases). The CDR3 loop spans 15 amino acids. Trimming took 2 bases from V and 2 from J, leaving 12 bases between them. Germline values: CDR1 ENHRY, CDR2 SYGVKD. CDR3 amino acids: CAISEMTDRQETQYF. The CDR3 nucleotides read TGTGCCATCAGTGAGATGACGGACAGACAAGAGACCCAGTACTTC.

J is TRBJ2-1 and V is TRBV15, with D possibly being TRBD2 (5 bases). Trimming took 0 bases from V and 7 from J, leaving 10 bases between them. CDR3 length: 14 residues. CDR1 and CDR2 from the germline V gene are LNHNV and YYDKDF (reference sequence). The CDR3, as DNA: TGTGCCACCAGCAGAGACCGACTATCTAATGAGCAGTTCTTC. Its translation: CATSRDRLSNEQFF.